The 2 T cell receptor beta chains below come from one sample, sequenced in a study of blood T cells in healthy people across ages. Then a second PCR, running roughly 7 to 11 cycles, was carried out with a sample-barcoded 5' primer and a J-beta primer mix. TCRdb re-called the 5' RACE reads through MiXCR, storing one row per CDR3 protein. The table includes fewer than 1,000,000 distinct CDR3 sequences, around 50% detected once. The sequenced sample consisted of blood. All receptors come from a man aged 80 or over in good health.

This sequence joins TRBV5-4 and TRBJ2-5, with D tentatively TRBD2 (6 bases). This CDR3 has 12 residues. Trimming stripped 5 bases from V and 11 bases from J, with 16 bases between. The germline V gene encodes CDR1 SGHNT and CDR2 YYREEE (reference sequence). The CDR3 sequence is CASSSRGGEQYF. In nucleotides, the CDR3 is TGTGCCAGCAGTTCTCGGGGAGGTGAGCAGTACTTC.

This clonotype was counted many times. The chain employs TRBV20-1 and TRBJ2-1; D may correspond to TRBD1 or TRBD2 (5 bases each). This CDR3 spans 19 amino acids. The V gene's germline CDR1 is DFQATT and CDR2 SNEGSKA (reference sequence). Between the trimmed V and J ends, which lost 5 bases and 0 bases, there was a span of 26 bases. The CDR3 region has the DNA TGCAGTGCTTTGCCGAGGGCGTTGGTTGACAGAGGCTCCTACAATGAGCAGTTCTTC. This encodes CSALPRALVDRGSYNEQFF.